This T cell receptor (beta chain) was obtained from a study of a mutant IDH1 vaccine in newly diagnosed glioma. Remarks on this clone: Antigen unknown.

Documented time point: week 23, last vaccination. It was 300 ug of mutant IDH1 20-mer peptide that made up each vaccine dose, given with topical imiquimod. Assay used: immunoSEQ multiplex PCR; TCRdb lists only in-frame clones, some missing. The repertoire has tens of thousands of clones, around 79% of them found once; the top ten carry roughly 6.3%. Germline values: CDR1 LNHDA, CDR2 SQIVND (reference sequence). Trimming shortened V by 7 bases and J by 4 bases, and 15 bases separated the two germline ends. CDR3 length: 14 amino acids. This specimen consisted of PBMCs, obtained from a glioma patient whose treatment included an IDH1 peptide vaccine. The rearrangement uses TRBV19 and TRBJ2-3; possible D gene TRBD1, 6 bases. The clonotype was recovered from a woman aged 40 to 49 with glioma. Some clones in this sample may be carry-over from other donors' samples. CDR3 residues: CASIGTSDSDTQYF. CDR3 bases: TGTGCCAGTATCGGGACAAGCGACTCAGATACGCAGTATTTT.